These T cell receptor beta chains were read from a single sample in a study of CXCR3-negative and CXCR3-positive naive CD8 T cells. TCRdb re-called the 5' RACE reads and catalogs CDR3 proteins one per entry, DNA excluded. This table lists roughly 86,000 distinct CDR3 sequences. The source material was naive CXCR3- CD8+ T cells from blood. These receptors were obtained from a human donor in good health. Some clones in this sample may be carry-over from other donors' samples. The CDR3 runs from the conserved cysteine through the conserved F or W.

TRBV7-2	TRBJ2-3	CASFGGDDTDTQYF
TRBV28	TRBJ1-5	CASSADGGYGQPQHF
TRBV12-3/TRBV12-4	TRBJ2-7	CASNKLGGLDEKYF
TRBV4-3	TRBJ2-7	CASSQQLAGGAYEQYF
TRBV11-3	TRBJ2-2	CASSSDPNGGELFF
TRBV20-1	TRBJ2-4	CSAPPGSKNIQYF
TRBV29-1	TRBJ2-5	CSVDGLAGEETQYF
TRBV29-1	TRBJ2-1	CSVEPGTGYGKVF
TRBV7-8	TRBJ2-7	CASSLKLGPLSYEQYF
TRBV6-5	TRBJ1-2	CASSLRGWDGYTF
TRBV25-1	TRBJ1-6	CASSEPGQGFSPLHF
TRBV4-2	TRBJ1-1	CASSQARYTEAFF
TRBV9	TRBJ1-1	CASSVRQENTEAFF
TRBV9	TRBJ2-7	CASSPAGGTYEQYF
TRBV11-3	TRBJ1-2	CASSFVQGDGYTF
TRBV13	TRBJ1-2	CASSPGQANYGYTF
TRBV4-1	TRBJ2-7	CASSPTGTGAYEQYF
TRBV4-1	TRBJ2-5	CASSQDNGFQETQYF
TRBV12-3/TRBV12-4	TRBJ1-4	CASSLGRTGLDEKLFF
TRBV4-2	TRBJ2-3	CASSQLARSGTDTQYF
TRBV20-1	TRBJ2-5	CSARAFWGTSGEGETQYF
TRBV20-1	TRBJ2-1	CSARDRPKLRLYNEQFF
TRBV14	TRBJ1-1	CASSQLGEDTEAFF
TRBV21-1	TRBJ2-2	CASNLLIFRTGWTGELFF